What follows describes a single TCR beta chain. The entry originates in a study of blood T cell repertoires in COVID-19. Sequencing used immunoSEQ multiplex PCR; TCRdb keeps in-frame clones, though not all of them. The table shows 450,000 or so clones, with roughly 88% occurring only once. The TCR sequence derives from a man aged 18 to 30 who had recovered from COVID-19. Sequencing input: PBMCs or T cells enriched from blood (not recorded which).

The CDR3 is CASRLPGLAGQNSYEQYF. CDR3 coding DNA: TGCGCCAGCAGACTCCCGGGACTAGCGGGACAAAACTCCTACGAGCAGTACTTC. The V gene is TRBV5-1, the J gene TRBJ2-7; 13 nucleotides align to TRBD2. The junction had 11 bases not matched to a gene; V was cut back by 5 bases and J by 0 bases. The CDR3 has 18 residues. In germline, CDR1 is SGHRS, CDR2 YFSETQ.